This T cell receptor (beta chain) was captured in a study of CD8+CD57+ T cells in acquired aplastic anemia. For the study at large: Each DNA sample taken from sorted CD4+ and CD8+ cells came to about 3.2 ug on average.

The ends were cut back, 3 bases at V and 8 bases at J, with 11 bases in the middle. The CDR3 contains 12 residues. Germline assignment: CDR1 DFQATT and CDR2 SNEGSKA (reference sequence). Those patients picked for sequencing had displayed CD8+CD57+ cell expansion on flow cytometry. Genomic DNA constituted the template upon which TCR beta VDJ and CDR3 profiling was performed. Each CDR3 protein gets one entry after TCRdb re-called the reads with MiXCR. The data contain over 150,000 distinct CDR3 sequences, about 70% of them singletons. This clonotype originated in a human donor with aplastic anemia. Sample: sorted CD4+, CD8+, or CD8+CD57+ T cells (not recorded which) from PBMCs. The chain couples TRBV20-1 to TRBJ2-1; D possibly matches TRBD1 or TRBD2 (5 bases each). In nucleotides, the CDR3 is TGCAGTGCTAGGAGAAGGGGAGATGAGCAGTTCTTC. Amino acid sequence: CSARRRGDEQFF.